A selection of T cell receptor beta chains follows, all from one sample in a study of shared clonotypes between healthy human individuals. Produced via immunoSEQ multiplex PCR; TCRdb's table is partial and in-frame only. The sample consists of about 470,000 clones, more than 75% of them appearing once. Sample: PBMCs. The receptors shown here come from a woman aged 40 to 50 in good health. Some clones in this sample may be carry-over from other donors' samples. Both conserved end residues are trimmed from each CDR3.

v_gene,j_gene,CDR3aa
TRBV6-1,TRBJ2-7,ASRKARDQYEQY
TRBV18,TRBJ1-2,ASSGTNYGYT
TRBV28,TRBJ2-7,ASKGTSGKGEQY
TRBV2,TRBJ2-3,ASSERGATDTQY
TRBV28,TRBJ2-7,ASRTSGAYEQY
TRBV18,TRBJ1-3,ASSPTGDSGNTIY
TRBV19,TRBJ2-1,ASRPLGQGVSNEQF
TRBV7-2,TRBJ1-4,ASSFARGSEKLF
TRBV19,TRBJ1-5,AAGQEYQPQH
TRBV11-3,TRBJ2-7,ASSLAAGGTYEQY
TRBV18,TRBJ2-1,ASSPRLTGGDEQF
TRBV25-1,TRBJ2-7,ASSESGWTANSYEQY
TRBV9,TRBJ2-7,ASSEGLAGVGQY
TRBV7-6,TRBJ2-1,ASSLVANNEQF
TRBV6-1,TRBJ1-5,ASSPSNQPQH
TRBV19,TRBJ1-5,ASSMALSSRNQPQH
TRBV7-6,TRBJ1-4,ASSLTRPPNEKLF
TRBV5-4,TRBJ2-7,ASSLSGSAVYEQY
TRBV5-1,TRBJ2-4,ASSLAGEAAKNIQY
TRBV2,TRBJ2-1,ASSVFRDRTKAGGAYNEQF
TRBV5-4,TRBJ2-1,ASSGGLAGNNEQF
TRBV5-6,TRBJ2-5,ASSLRQQETQY
TRBV6-1,TRBJ2-1,ASSPQAEEQF
TRBV7-2,TRBJ1-5,ASSFIFSGQGNQPQH
TRBV5-1,TRBJ2-7,ASSPYLSGSSYEQY
TRBV5-4,TRBJ1-2,ASSLGAGGGFNYGYT
TRBV7-9,TRBJ1-1,ASSLPGLEAF
TRBV5-1,TRBJ2-7,ASSLVADYEQY
TRBV19,TRBJ2-1,ASSIQRGPYNEQF
TRBV11-1,TRBJ2-7,ASSLRASWYEQY
TRBV6-6,TRBJ2-5,ASSSQGGETQY
TRBV9,TRBJ1-2,ARIEKGQGFGYT
TRBV6-5,TRBJ2-3,ASSYGGRVDTQY
TRBV5-1,TRBJ2-2,ASSLGSTNTGELF
TRBV7-8,TRBJ2-3,ASSSEGLGDTQY
TRBV30,TRBJ2-1,AWEAGHLYNEQF
TRBV5-4,TRBJ2-3,ASSSASGRTFRTDTQY
TRBV30,TRBJ2-7,AWRAGGSPYEQY
TRBV5-1,TRBJ1-1,ASSLVAGGTDEAF
TRBV15,TRBJ2-3,ATSRDYPGSGSDTQY
TRBV7-6,TRBJ1-1,ASSYRAGAEAF
TRBV9,TRBJ2-3,ASSVVGSTDTQY
TRBV7-8,TRBJ2-7,APWGEKRPYEQY
TRBV5-1,TRBJ2-3,ASSGGLAGGLATDTQY
TRBV2,TRBJ1-5,ASSLGPHRETNQPQH